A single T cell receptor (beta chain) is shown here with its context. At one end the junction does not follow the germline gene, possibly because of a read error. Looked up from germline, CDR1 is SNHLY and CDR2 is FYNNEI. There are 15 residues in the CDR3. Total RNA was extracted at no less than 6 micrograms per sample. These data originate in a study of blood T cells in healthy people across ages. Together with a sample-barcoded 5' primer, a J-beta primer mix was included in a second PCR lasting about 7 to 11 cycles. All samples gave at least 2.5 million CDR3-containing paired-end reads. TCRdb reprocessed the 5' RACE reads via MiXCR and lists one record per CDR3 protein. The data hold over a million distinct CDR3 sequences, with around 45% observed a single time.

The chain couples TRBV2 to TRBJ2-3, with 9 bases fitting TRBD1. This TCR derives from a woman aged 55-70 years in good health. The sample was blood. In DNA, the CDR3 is TGTGCCAGCAGTGAAGGACAGGGGGACACAGATATGCAGTATTTT. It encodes CASSEGQGDTDMQYF.